This T cell receptor (beta chain) emerged from a study of T cell repertoires in cytomegalovirus infection (dated by TCRdb to about 2019). For the wider study: Recently identified HLA-C-restricted CMV epitopes, whose presentation resists viral immunomodulation, were targeted by peptide stimulations together with well-studied HLA-B-restricted epitopes. The HLA type of each donor mattered for the analysis, because public TCR beta signatures pointed to carriage of CMV infection along with the matching HLA type.

This clonotype has just a few counts. The antigen this receptor binds is unknown. Per-nucleotide qualities are absent, and no much larger clonotype sits a single base away. Ends trimmed: V by 3 bases, J by 3 bases; bases unmatched to a gene: 6. The CDR3 sequence holds 16 residues, the cysteine and phenylalanine included. The sequence is cut down to CDR3 DNA, 48 bases in frame from base 1. CDR1 MNHEY and CDR2 SVGAGI are derived from the germline V gene. The research as a whole found: In the ex vivo response, HLA-C-restricted CMV-specific TCR beta clonotypes were dominant, and in two of eight donors the single most frequent clonotype came from this HLA-C-restricted group. In both this cohort and an independent cohort of 300 to 450 donors, the cumulative frequency of public TCR beta family members distinguished carriers of CMV infection plus the relevant HLA type.

The run used an Illumina HiSeq 1500. Using fastp at Q25 and MiXCR, TCRdb reprocessed the public reads and kept productive beta chains. Merged by CDR3 protein, the rows form single entries marked with the most common genes and DNA. This sample comprises 700,000 to 950,000 distinct CDR3 sequences, approximately 30% of them detected only once. Clones ranked in the top ten supply roughly 12% of the sample. The treatment or condition label, as the study defines it: in vitro stimulation with specific CMV peptide epitopes to enrich CMV-specific T cells. The rearrangement combines TRBV6-5 with TRBJ2-3, with TRBD2 matching 10 junction bases. The receptor comes from a human donor in good health (CMV status not recorded). Some clones in this sample may be carry-over from other donors' samples. The sequenced sample was cultured CD8+ T cells from PBMCs, obtained from culture after CMV antigen stimulation. The CDR3 corresponds to CASSYMASGGTDTQYF. The DNA sequence is as follows: TGTGCCAGCAGTTATATGGCTAGCGGGGGAACAGATACGCAGTATTTT.